These 23 T cell receptor beta chains share one sample of origin, sequenced in a study of PD-L1 blockade in urothelial cancer. Sample time point: pretreatment peripheral blood. This table comes from immunoSEQ multiplex PCR, and its TCRdb copy is limited to in-frame clones, with some not included. The sample lists tens of thousands of clones, around 85% occurring once. The sequenced sample was PBMCs, obtained around atezolizumab (anti-PD-L1) treatment. These TCRs come from a man aged 40-49 years with urothelial cancer.

This chain links TRBV19 with TRBJ1-1, with 10 bases fitting TRBD1. The CDR3 has 14 residues. Per germline, CDR1 LNHDA and CDR2 SQIVND (reference sequence). Trimming at V came to 1 base and at J to 4 bases, leaving 0 bases not matched to a gene. The CDR3 loop is CASSIGQGATEAFF. In DNA, the CDR3 is TGTGCCAGTAGTATAGGACAGGGGGCCACTGAAGCTTTCTTT.

The rearrangement links TRBV5-1 to TRBJ2-7, with 7 bases matching TRBD2. CDR3 length equals 16 residues. The V gene end was trimmed by 4 bases and the J gene end by 3 bases; junction bases not matched to a gene: 13. Germline V gene data show CDR1 as SGHRS and CDR2 as YFSETQ. The CDR3 region is CASSPVLGRENYEQYF. CDR3 DNA sequence: TGCGCCAGCAGCCCGGTCCTCGGGCGGGAGAACTACGAGCAGTACTTC. Supplemented by reference TRBV5-1 and TRBJ2-7, the full variable domain reads KAGVTQTPRYLIKTRGQQVTLSCSPISGHRSVSWYQQTPGQGLQFLFEYFSETQRNKGNFPGRFSGRQFSNSRSEMNVSTLELGDSALYLCASSPVLGRENYEQYFGPGTRLTVT.

The chain uses TRBV7-6 and TRBJ1-2, with D unresolved. The CDR3 is made up of 12 amino acids. Germline-derived CDR1 and CDR2 are SGHVS and FNYEAQ. V lost 10 bases, J lost 0 bases, and 9 bases lay in between. The CDR3 here is CATQESNYGYTF. The CDR3, as DNA: TGTGCCACCCAGGAATCTAACTATGGCTACACCTTC.

This clone was seen only a few times. CDR3 protein: CASSSAGGRGYTF. CDR3 nucleotide sequence: TGTGCCAGCAGCTCTGCAGGGGGAAGAGGCTACACCTTC. The chain employs TRBV7-3 and TRBJ1-2, with 7 bases identical to TRBD1. The CDR3 loop spans 13 amino acids. V lost 4 bases to trimming and J lost 8 bases; unmatched junction nucleotides: 7. Germline-derived CDR1 and CDR2 are SGHTA and FQGTGA.

The chain employs TRBV5-1 and TRBJ2-1; TRBD2 might be the D (6 bases). CDR3 length: 15 amino acids. Germline CDR1 is SGHRS and CDR2 is YFSETQ. Trimming pared 5 bases from V and 0 bases from J, leaving 12 bases between. In DNA, the CDR3 is TGCGCCAGCAGACGGGACTCTAGCTCCTACAATGAGCAGTTCTTC. This translates into CASRRDSSSYNEQFF.

V gene TRBV4-1 combines with J gene TRBJ2-1; no clear D gene. Germline loops: CDR1 MGHRA, CDR2 YSYEKL. V was trimmed by 2 bases and J by 6 bases, leaving 11 bases between them. The CDR3 consists of 14 residues. The CDR3 loop is CASSQTTASNEQFF. In nucleotides, the CDR3 is TGCGCCAGCAGCCAAACTACTGCGAGCAATGAGCAGTTCTTC.

The V and J genes are TRBV9 and TRBJ1-1; D call uncertain. The CDR3 runs 13 residues. The V and J ends lost 2 bases and 8 bases respectively, with 13 bases between them. Germline V CDR1 and CDR2: SGDLS, YYNGEE. The CDR3 sequence: CASSVSLRSEAFF. Here the CDR3 DNA reads TGTGCCAGCAGCGTGTCTCTCAGGTCCGAAGCTTTCTTT. Complete variable domain (other parts from reference TRBV9 and TRBJ1-1): DSGVTQTPKHLITATGQRVTLRCSPRSGDLSVYWYQQSLDQGLQFLIQYYNGEERAKGNILERFSAQQFPDLHSELNLSSLELGDSALYFCASSVSLRSEAFFGQGTRLTVV.

The chain combines TRBV27 with TRBJ2-3, with 9 nucleotides matching TRBD1. V lost 5 bases to trimming and J lost 3 bases; unmatched junction nucleotides: 6. The CDR3 covers 15 residues. Per the germline V gene, CDR1 is MNHEY and CDR2 is SMNVEV (reference sequence). CDR3 sequence reads: CASSPGTGRTDTQYF. CDR3 DNA sequence: TGTGCCAGCAGTCCCGGGACAGGGCGAACAGATACGCAGTATTTT.

The rearrangement links TRBV6-1 to TRBJ2-7; no reliable D call. This CDR3 region has 15 residues. The germline gives CDR1 MNHNS, CDR2 SASEGT. V was shortened by 5 bases and J by 0 bases, with 14 bases between the two germline ends. CDR3 protein: CASSPTTRSSYEQYF. CDR3 bases: TGTGCCAGCAGTCCCACGACGAGGAGCTCCTACGAGCAGTACTTC.

The V and J genes are TRBV9 and TRBJ2-3, with 7 bases aligning to TRBD2. The CDR3 totals 15 residues. Germline trimming cut 4 bases from V and 6 bases from J; bases unmatched to any gene: 11. Germline V gives CDR1 SGDLS, CDR2 YYNGEE. The DNA of the CDR3 is TGTGCCAGCAGCTCCGAGGCACTAGCGTCGGATACGCAGTATTTT. Its protein product is CASSSEALASDTQYF.

This sequence joins TRBV10-3 and TRBJ2-2; TRBD2 aligns across 13 bases. CDR3 size: 14 residues. With 6 bases clipped from V and 5 bases from J, the junction kept 0 bases outside the gene matches. The V gene's germline CDR1 is ENHRY and CDR2 SYGVKD. CDR3 nucleotides: TGTGCCATCAGGGGACTAGCGGGAACCGGGGAGCTGTTTTTT. It encodes CAIRGLAGTGELFF.

J is TRBJ2-7 and V is TRBV19, with 8 bases lining up with TRBD2. V was clipped by 8 bases and J by 1 base; unmatched bases: 7. This CDR3 region has 14 residues. CDR1 and CDR2 from the germline V gene are LNHDA and SQIVND (reference sequence). The DNA of the CDR3 is TGTGCCAGTTCTCGGACTAGCTCGTCCTACGAGCAGTACTTC. It yields the protein CASSRTSSSYEQYF.

V and J are TRBV4-2 and TRBJ1-4; 9 nucleotides agree with TRBD1. V lost 3 bases and J lost 0; bases outside the gene matches: 2. The CDR3 contains 16 residues. CDR1 LGHNA and CDR2 YNFKEQ come from the germline V gene. The CDR3 is CASSQGQGTTNEKLFF. CDR3 bases: TGTGCCAGCAGCCAGGGACAGGGAACAACTAATGAAAAACTGTTTTTT.

The chain has TRBV28 and TRBJ1-2; a possible D gene is TRBD1 (6 bases). Trimming removed 5 bases from V and 0 bases from J, with 16 bases in between. CDR1 and CDR2 from the germline V gene are MDHEN and SYDVKM. The CDR3 sequence is 16 residues long. CDR3 sequence: CASSIRGQKANYGYTF. CDR3 in DNA: TGTGCCAGCAGTATCCGCGGACAGAAAGCTAACTATGGCTACACCTTC.

V is TRBV27 and J is TRBJ2-7, with 13 bases aligning to TRBD2. The CDR3 runs 18 residues. CDR1 is MNHEY, CDR2 SMNVEV, per germline (reference sequence). V was clipped by 4 bases and J by 5 bases; unmatched bases: 14. CDR3 in DNA: TGTGCCAGCAGTTCACTTGGGACTAGCGGGGCCCCTCTTCACGAGCAGTACTTC. Translating it yields CASSSLGTSGAPLHEQYF.

The chain links TRBV28 to TRBJ2-1; TRBD1 is a possible D gene (8 bases). The germline V gene encodes CDR1 MDHEN and CDR2 SYDVKM. With 3 bases removed from V and 4 bases from J, the gap between germline ends came to 19 bases. This CDR3 has 17 residues. CDR3 coding DNA: TGTGCCAGCAGTTTGCTACAGGGGGGGCTAAAATACAATGAGCAGTTCTTC. Its protein product is CASSLLQGGLKYNEQFF.

A remark on this clone: One end of the junction is discordant with germline, which a read error may explain. This sequence joins TRBV7-7 and TRBJ2-3; 9 bases agree with TRBD2. CDR1 SSHAT and CDR2 FNYEAQ come from the germline V gene (reference sequence). The CDR3 is 15 amino acids. CDR3 sequence reads: CASSFSGGNTDTQYF. CDR3 nucleotide sequence: TGTGCTAGCAGCTTTAGCGGGGGTAACACAGATACGCAGTATTTT.

V gene TRBV15 combines with J gene TRBJ1-5, with a tentative D call TRBD1 (6 bases). Trimming stripped 8 bases from V and 5 bases from J, with 19 bases between. There are 15 residues in the CDR3. Germline V gene data show CDR1 as LNHNV and CDR2 as YYDKDF (reference sequence). The CDR3 DNA is TGTGCCACCGCAATGATGGACAGCGATTATCAGCCCCAGCATTTT. Translating it yields CATAMMDSDYQPQHF.

The chain joins TRBV19 to TRBJ1-5; no clear D. The CDR3 is 15 amino acids. Germline CDR1 and CDR2: LNHDA and SQIVND (reference sequence). V was cut by 5 bases and J by 3 bases, with 14 bases left in between. This CDR3 is CASSPDMPYNQPQHF. The DNA of the CDR3 is TGTGCCAGTAGTCCCGACATGCCATACAATCAGCCCCAGCATTTT.

The chain uses TRBV30 and TRBJ2-7, with D tentatively TRBD1 (5 bases). The CDR3 runs 13 residues. Between the trimmed V and J ends, which lost 3 bases and 2 bases, there was a span of 11 bases. Germline lookup yields CDR1 GTSNPN and CDR2 SVGIG (reference sequence). CDR3 loop: CAWSADTTYEQYF. In DNA form, the CDR3 reads TGTGCCTGGAGCGCGGACACTACCTACGAGCAGTACTTC.

The chain uses TRBV7-3 and TRBJ1-2, with D uncertain. The V and J ends lost 5 bases and 6 bases respectively, with 7 bases between them. The CDR3 contains 11 residues. Germline V gives CDR1 SGHTA, CDR2 FQGTGA. CDR3 DNA sequence: TGTGCCAGCAGCCGGGAGAATGGCTACACCTTC. This gives the protein CASSRENGYTF. The variable domain in full, completed from reference TRBV7-3 and TRBJ1-2, reads GAGVSQTPSNKVTEKGKYVELRCDPISGHTALYWYRQSLGQGPEFLIYFQGTGAADDSGLPNDRFFAVRPEGSVSTLKIQRTERGDSAVYLCASSRENGYTFGSGTRLTVV.

V and J are TRBV30 and TRBJ2-7; D gene uncertain. V was shortened by 0 bases and J by 2 bases, with 5 bases between the two germline ends. Germline V gene lookup returns CDR1 GTSNPN and CDR2 SVGIG (reference sequence). The CDR3 has 12 residues. CDR3: CAWSVFAYEQYF. CDR3 DNA: TGTGCCTGGAGTGTGTTCGCCTACGAGCAGTACTTC.

This clone has only one observation. The genes are TRBV27 and TRBJ1-5; tentative D call: TRBD1 (5 bases). This CDR3 is 11 amino acids long. V was shortened by 8 bases and J by 6 bases, with 8 bases between the two germline ends. The V gene's germline CDR1 is MNHEY and CDR2 SMNVEV (reference sequence). The CDR3 loop is CASGGGQPQHF. Written as DNA, the CDR3 is TGTGCCAGCGGGGGAGGTCAGCCCCAGCATTTT.